The 8 T cell receptor beta chains listed next were all sequenced from one sample in a study of PD-1 blockade in classical Hodgkin lymphoma. Relapse was seen in all patients after autologous stem cell transplantation, and brentuximab vedotin exposure was variable. Profiled with immunoSEQ multiplex PCR; TCRdb holds only in-frame clones, not every one. The data show fewer than 70,000 clones, roughly 91% seen once. This sample comprised peripheral blood mononuclear cells (PBMCs), obtained before the second cycle of nivolumab. The receptors come from a human donor with classical Hodgkin lymphoma.

This chain connects TRBV5-4 to TRBJ1-2, with no clear D. Germline V gene sequence: CDR1 SGHNT, CDR2 YYREEE (reference sequence). V was trimmed by 1 base and J by 3 bases, leaving 7 bases between them. This CDR3 has 13 residues. CDR3 amino acids: CASSLKADYGYTF. CDR3 nucleotides: TGTGCCAGCAGCTTGAAGGCAGACTATGGCTACACCTTC.

This sequence joins TRBV4-1 and TRBJ2-7; 8 positions match TRBD2. V lost 1 base, J lost 2 bases, and 7 bases stayed unmatched. Per germline, CDR1 MGHRA and CDR2 YSYEKL. This CDR3 has 16 residues. CDR3 sequence: CASSQGRGGYPYEQYF. DNA of the CDR3: TGCGCCAGCAGCCAAGGGCGCGGGGGGTACCCCTACGAGCAGTACTTC.

V and J are TRBV7-9 and TRBJ2-1; possible D gene TRBD2, 6 bases. Trimming shortened V by 3 bases and J by 10 bases, and 19 bases separated the two germline ends. Germline CDR1 reads SEHNR; CDR2 reads FQNEAQ (reference sequence). The CDR3 is 15 amino acids. The CDR3 protein is CASSLFGTGAPEQFF. In DNA form, the CDR3 reads TGTGCCAGCAGCTTGTTCGGGACTGGGGCACCCGAGCAGTTCTTC.

This chain uses TRBV9 with TRBJ1-2; D unclear. Germline CDR1 reads SGDLS; CDR2 reads YYNGEE. V lost 3 bases to trimming and J lost 1 base, with 4 bases between them. CDR3 length equals 12 residues. The CDR3: CASSAVNYGYTF. CDR3 bases: TGTGCCAGCAGCGCCGTTAACTATGGCTACACCTTC.

The CDR3 sequence: CASSLEAGFEKLFF. CDR3 nucleotides: TGCGCCAGCAGCTTGGAAGCGGGTTTTGAAAAACTGTTTTTT. This sequence joins TRBV5-1 and TRBJ1-4, with D hard to call. With 0 bases removed from V and 7 bases from J, the gap between germline ends came to 10 bases. Germline lookup yields CDR1 SGHRS and CDR2 YFSETQ. The CDR3 consists of 14 residues.

V gene TRBV6-5 combines with J gene TRBJ1-5; no clear D gene. The CDR3 runs to 14 residues. The V and J ends lost 6 bases and 4 bases respectively, with 13 bases between them. Per the germline V gene, CDR1 is MNHEY and CDR2 is SVGAGI. This chain's CDR3 is CASSPTENNQPQHF. The DNA for the CDR3 is TGTGCCAGCAGCCCTACAGAAAATAATCAGCCCCAGCATTTT.

This clone was seen just once. The chain uses TRBV9 and TRBJ1-4; no reliable D call. From germline, CDR1 is SGDLS and CDR2 YYNGEE. The CDR3 contains 14 residues. The V and J ends lost 2 bases and 8 bases respectively, with 13 bases between them. The CDR3 loop is CASSVGREYEKLFF. The CDR3, as DNA: TGTGCCAGCAGCGTGGGAAGAGAGTACGAAAAACTGTTTTTT. Together with reference TRBV9 and TRBJ1-4, the CDR3 gives the full variable domain: DSGVTQTPKHLITATGQRVTLRCSPRSGDLSVYWYQQSLDQGLQFLIQYYNGEERAKGNILERFSAQQFPDLHSELNLSSLELGDSALYFCASSVGREYEKLFFGSGTQLSVL.

The chain employs TRBV28 and TRBJ1-5, with D tentatively TRBD1 (6 bases). Trimming removed 3 bases from V and 7 bases from J, with 16 bases in between. Per the germline V gene, CDR1 is MDHEN and CDR2 is SYDVKM. The CDR3 length is 15 residues. The CDR3 loop reads CASSFQQGRGQPQHF. DNA for the CDR3: TGTGCCAGCAGTTTCCAACAGGGAAGGGGACAGCCCCAGCATTTT.